The clone carrying this T cell receptor (beta chain) occurred a few times. The sample originates from a study of early T cells in non-severe SARS-CoV-2 infection. The CDR3 totals 15 residues. V lost 1 base and J 1 base, leaving 7 bases between the germline ends. Germline V gene lookup returns CDR1 LGHDT and CDR2 YNNKEL (reference sequence). Each CDR3 protein is one row after TCRdb ran MiXCR on the 5' RACE reads. The sample has some 87,000 distinct CDR3 sequences, roughly 12% seen once; the top ten hold approximately 2.6%. The V gene is TRBV3-1, the J gene TRBJ2-2; D remains unclear. The sample was whole blood. The sequence derives from an adult who was a healthcare worker with PCR-confirmed SARS-CoV-2 infection or an uninfected control (not recorded which). The CDR3, as DNA: TGTGCCAGCAGCCAAGGGACCGTGAACACCGGGGAGCTGTTTTTT. This gives the protein CASSQGTVNTGELFF.